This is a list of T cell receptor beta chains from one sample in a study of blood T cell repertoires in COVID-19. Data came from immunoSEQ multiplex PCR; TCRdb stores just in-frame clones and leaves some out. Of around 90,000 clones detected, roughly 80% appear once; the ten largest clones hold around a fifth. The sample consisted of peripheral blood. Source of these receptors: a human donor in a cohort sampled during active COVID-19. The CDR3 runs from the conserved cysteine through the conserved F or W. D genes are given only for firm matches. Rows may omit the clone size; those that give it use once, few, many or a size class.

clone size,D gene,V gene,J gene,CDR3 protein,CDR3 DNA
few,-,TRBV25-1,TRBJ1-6,CASGGQYNSPLHF,TGTGCCAGCGGCGGACAGTACAATTCACCCCTCCACTTT
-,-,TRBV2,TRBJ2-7,CASSDLTGGGEQYF,TGTGCCAGCAGTGATTTAACAGGCGGAGGGGAGCAGTACTTC
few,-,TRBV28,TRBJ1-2,CASSSGDGYTF,TGTGCCAGCAGTTCAGGGGATGGCTACACCTTC
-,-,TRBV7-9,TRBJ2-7,CASSSTGSFSYEQYF,TGTGCCAGCAGCTCAACAGGGAGTTTCTCCTACGAGCAGTACTTC
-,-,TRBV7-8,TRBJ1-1,CASSLLSRVEAFF,TGTGCCAGCAGCTTATTGTCGAGGGTTGAAGCTTTCTTT
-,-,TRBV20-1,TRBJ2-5,CSASRGSGWETQYF,TGCAGTGCTAGTCGGGGGAGTGGGTGGGAGACCCAGTACTTC
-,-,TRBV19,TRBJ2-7,CASSPQGRAPEQYF,TGTGCCAGTAGTCCGCAGGGGAGGGCTCCCGAGCAGTACTTC
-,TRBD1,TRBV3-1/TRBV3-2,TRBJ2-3,CASSLGQVFVDTQYF,TGTGCCAGCAGCCTCGGACAGGTTTTTGTAGATACGCAGTATTTT
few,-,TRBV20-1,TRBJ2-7,CSAGGYEQYF,TGCAGTGCTGGGGGGTACGAGCAGTACTTC
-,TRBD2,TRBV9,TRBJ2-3,CASSTLLAATDTQYF,TGTGCCAGCAGCACCCTTCTAGCGGCCACAGATACGCAGTATTTT
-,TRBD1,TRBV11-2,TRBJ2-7,CASSGTAATASSYEQYF,TGTGCCAGCAGCGGGACAGCCGCTACCGCGAGCTCCTACGAGCAGTACTTC
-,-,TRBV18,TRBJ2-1,CASSLSGAYNEQFF,TGTGCCAGCTCACTCAGCGGAGCCTACAATGAGCAGTTCTTC
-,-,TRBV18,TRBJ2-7,CASSPRPPGLSYEQYF,TGTGCCAGCTCACCACGGCCCCCGGGACTCTCCTACGAGCAGTACTTC
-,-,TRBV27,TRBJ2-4,CASSSRPPGQYF,TGTGCCAGCAGTTCTCGTCCCCCCGGTCAGTACTTC
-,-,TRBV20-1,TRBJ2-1,CSASSLAPSRGGYNEQFF,TGCAGTGCTAGTTCACTAGCACCTTCAAGGGGGGGCTACAATGAGCAGTTCTTC
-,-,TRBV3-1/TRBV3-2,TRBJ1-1,CASSQMWGGTEAFF,TGTGCCAGCAGCCAAATGTGGGGGGGAACTGAAGCTTTCTTT
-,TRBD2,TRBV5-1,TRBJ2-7,CASSLDREGGEQYF,TGCGCCAGCAGCTTGGATCGGGAGGGAGGCGAGCAGTACTTC
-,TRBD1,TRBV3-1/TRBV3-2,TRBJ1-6,CASSRQGGYSPLHF,TGTGCCAGCAGCCGACAGGGCGGGTATTCACCCCTCCACTTT
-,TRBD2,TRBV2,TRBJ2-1,CASSPGLAVYNEQFF,TGTGCCAGCAGTCCAGGACTAGCGGTTTACAATGAGCAGTTCTTC
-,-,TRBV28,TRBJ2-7,CASSEEGLTYEQYF,TGTGCCAGCTCGGAGGAGGGTCTCACCTACGAGCAGTACTTC
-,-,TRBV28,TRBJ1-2,CASSLQMNYGYTF,TGTGCCAGCAGTTTACAAATGAACTATGGCTACACCTTC
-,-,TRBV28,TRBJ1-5,CASSPPGGNQPQHF,TGTGCCAGCAGTCCCCCAGGGGGCAATCAGCCCCAGCATTTT
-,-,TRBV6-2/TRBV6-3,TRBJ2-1,CASSTSGAGARNEQFF,TGTGCCAGCAGTACCTCAGGGGCGGGAGCCCGGAATGAGCAGTTCTTC
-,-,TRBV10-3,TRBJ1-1,CAISETVNTEAFF,TGTGCCATCAGTGAGACAGTGAACACTGAAGCTTTCTTT
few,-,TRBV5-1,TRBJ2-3,CASSLEAPGTDTQYF,TGCGCCAGCAGCTTAGAAGCCCCTGGCACAGATACGCAGTATTTT
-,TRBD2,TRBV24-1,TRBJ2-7,CATSDLHQSGRLHYEQYF,TGTGCCACCAGTGATTTGCATCAGAGCGGGAGGCTCCACTACGAGCAGTACTTC
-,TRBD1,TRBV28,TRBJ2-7,CASSLSPGTGGYEQYF,TGTGCCAGCAGTTTATCCCCCGGGACAGGGGGCTACGAGCAGTACTTC
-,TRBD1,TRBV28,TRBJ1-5,CASSRGLARGQPQHF,TGTGCCAGCAGTAGGGGGCTGGCAAGGGGTCAGCCCCAGCATTTT
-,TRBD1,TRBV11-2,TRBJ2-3,CASSLTGTGQNTQYF,TGTGCCAGCAGCCTAACCGGGACAGGGCAAAATACGCAGTATTTT